This TCR beta chain was identified in a study of T cells in Graves' hyperthyroidism and ophthalmopathy. Trimming took off 5 bases at V and 3 bases at J, with 13 bases between the two ends. The length of the CDR3 is 13 residues. The V gene's germline CDR1 is DFQATT and CDR2 SNEGSKA (reference sequence). Criteria for exclusion of patients were uncontrolled infection, other autoimmune disease, pregnancy or lactation. TCR beta CDR3 regions were amplified from RNA. An initial round of RT-PCR targeting the TCR CDR3 relied on the HTBI primer set. TCRdb processed the multiplex PCR reads anew with MiXCR; each CDR3 protein has one entry. The sample yields some 500,000 distinct CDR3 sequences, approximately 16% seen once. Only a few counts were recorded for this clonotype.

The V gene is TRBV20-1, the J gene TRBJ2-5, with D perhaps given as TRBD1 or TRBD2 (5 bases each). This receptor was identified in a woman aged 25 to 39 with Graves' ophthalmopathy. The sequenced material came from blood. CDR3 DNA: TGCAGTGCTCTGGGCAGGGACGAAGAGACCCAGTACTTC. As protein: CSALGRDEETQYF.